This is a list of T cell receptor beta chains from one sample in a study of tumor-infiltrating lymphocytes in primary liver carcinoma. TCRdb ran MiXCR on the multiplex PCR reads and lists one entry per CDR3 protein. In the table there are around 99,000 distinct CDR3 sequences, approximately 72% of which are singletons. The sample taken for sequencing was tumor-adjacent normal liver tissue. Receptors were obtained from a man between 40 and 49 years old with primary liver carcinoma and hepatitis B virus infection. The CDR3 runs from the conserved cysteine through the conserved F or W. The order of the fields is CDR3 protein, CDR3 DNA, D gene, CDR3 length, clone size, V gene, J gene. A D gene is named only where the DNA matches it firmly. A clone size is listed for some rows: how often the clone was seen (once, few, many), or a class if it is expanded.

cdr3_aa: CSVLYGTGYGYTF; cdr3_nt: TGCAGCGTCCTCTACGGGACGGGATATGGCTACACCTTC; d_call: NA; cdr3_length: 13; clone_size: many; v_call: TRBV29-1; j_call: TRBJ1-2
cdr3_aa: CANSGLAGVSDTQYF; cdr3_nt: TGTGCCAACTCGGGACTAGCGGGAGTGTCAGATACGCAGTATTTT; d_call: TRBD2; cdr3_length: 15; clone_size: NA; v_call: TRBV6-6; j_call: TRBJ2-3
cdr3_aa: CASGFLRESTGELFF; cdr3_nt: TGTGCCAGCGGCTTCTTGCGGGAGAGTACCGGGGAGCTGTTTTTT; d_call: TRBD2; cdr3_length: 15; clone_size: NA; v_call: TRBV28; j_call: TRBJ2-2
cdr3_aa: CASSQTTGGGQPQHF; cdr3_nt: TGTGCCAGCAGCCAAACTACAGGGGGCGGACAGCCCCAGCATTTT; d_call: TRBD1; cdr3_length: 15; clone_size: many; v_call: TRBV5-5; j_call: TRBJ1-5
cdr3_aa: CASSLTGTNNEQFF; cdr3_nt: TGCGCCAGCAGCTTGACCGGGACTAACAATGAGCAGTTCTTC; d_call: TRBD2; cdr3_length: 14; clone_size: many; v_call: TRBV5-1; j_call: TRBJ2-1
cdr3_aa: CASSPGQGRGEQYF; cdr3_nt: TGTGCCAGCAGTCCAGGACAGGGTAGGGGCGAGCAGTACTTC; d_call: TRBD1; cdr3_length: 14; clone_size: few; v_call: TRBV2; j_call: TRBJ2-7
cdr3_aa: CASSPRQSSRETQYF; cdr3_nt: TGTGCCAGCAGCCCCCGCCAGAGTAGTAGAGAGACCCAGTACTTC; d_call: NA; cdr3_length: 15; clone_size: NA; v_call: TRBV7-9; j_call: TRBJ2-5
cdr3_aa: CASSHHESYEQYF; cdr3_nt: TGTGCCAGCAGTCACCATGAGAGCTACGAGCAGTACTTC; d_call: NA; cdr3_length: 13; clone_size: NA; v_call: TRBV6-6; j_call: TRBJ2-7
cdr3_aa: CASSTSGTGVSYNEQFF; cdr3_nt: TGTGCCAGCAGTACGTCCGGGACAGGGGTTTCCTACAATGAGCAGTTCTTC; d_call: TRBD1; cdr3_length: 17; clone_size: many; v_call: TRBV6-5; j_call: TRBJ2-1
cdr3_aa: CAITREFRGTYEQYF; cdr3_nt: TGTGCCATCACAAGGGAATTCAGGGGGACCTACGAGCAGTACTTC; d_call: TRBD1; cdr3_length: 15; clone_size: NA; v_call: TRBV6-5; j_call: TRBJ2-7
cdr3_aa: CASSSPGLAGTDTQYF; cdr3_nt: TGTGCCAGCAGTTCTCCCGGACTAGCGGGCACAGATACGCAGTATTTT; d_call: TRBD2; cdr3_length: 16; clone_size: many; v_call: TRBV12-3/TRBV12-4; j_call: TRBJ2-3
cdr3_aa: CAISESTTRDPGLYEQYF; cdr3_nt: TGTGCCATCAGTGAGTCTACGACCCGGGACCCTGGACTTTACGAGCAGTACTTC; d_call: NA; cdr3_length: 18; clone_size: many; v_call: TRBV10-3; j_call: TRBJ2-7
cdr3_aa: CASSRGLTGLNEQFF; cdr3_nt: TGTGCCAGCAGCCGAGGACTAACGGGCCTCAATGAGCAGTTCTTC; d_call: NA; cdr3_length: 15; clone_size: once; v_call: TRBV7-8; j_call: TRBJ2-1
cdr3_aa: CSALRGTEAFF; cdr3_nt: TGCAGCGCCTTGAGGGGCACTGAAGCTTTCTTT; d_call: NA; cdr3_length: 11; clone_size: many; v_call: TRBV29-1; j_call: TRBJ1-1
cdr3_aa: CASSLAIGLAMDEPFF; cdr3_nt: TGTGCCAGCAGCTTGGCTATCGGACTAGCCATGGATGAGCCGTTCTTC; d_call: TRBD2; cdr3_length: 16; clone_size: NA; v_call: TRBV11-2; j_call: TRBJ2-1
cdr3_aa: CSASASGSVEQYF; cdr3_nt: TGCAGTGCTAGTGCTAGCGGGAGTGTCGAGCAGTACTTC; d_call: TRBD2; cdr3_length: 13; clone_size: few; v_call: TRBV20-1; j_call: TRBJ2-7
cdr3_aa: CANGLTENTGELFF; cdr3_nt: TGTGCCAATGGGCTAACGGAGAACACAGGGGAGTTGTTTTTT; d_call: TRBD1; cdr3_length: 14; clone_size: NA; v_call: TRBV12-3/TRBV12-4; j_call: TRBJ2-2
cdr3_aa: CASRSDSRYEQYF; cdr3_nt: TGTGCCAGCAGATCGGACAGTCGCTACGAGCAGTACTTC; d_call: NA; cdr3_length: 13; clone_size: many; v_call: TRBV12-3/TRBV12-4; j_call: TRBJ2-7
cdr3_aa: CASTLAHAGGPHDTQYF; cdr3_nt: TGTGCCAGCACCTTAGCCCATGCGGGAGGGCCGCATGATACGCAGTATTTT; d_call: TRBD2; cdr3_length: 17; clone_size: NA; v_call: TRBV7-8; j_call: TRBJ2-3
cdr3_aa: CASGLGGGQSNQPQHF; cdr3_nt: TGTGCCAGCGGATTGGGGGGGGGTCAAAGCAATCAGCCCCAGCATTTT; d_call: NA; cdr3_length: 16; clone_size: NA; v_call: TRBV11-3; j_call: TRBJ1-5
cdr3_aa: CALGQGAPKCEQYF; cdr3_nt: TGTGCCTTGGGACAGGGGGCCCCGAAGTGCGAGCAGTACTTC; d_call: TRBD1; cdr3_length: 14; clone_size: NA; v_call: TRBV30; j_call: TRBJ2-7
cdr3_aa: CASSQGHKETQHF; cdr3_nt: TGTGCCAGCAGTCAGGGACACAAAGAGACCCAGCACTTC; d_call: NA; cdr3_length: 13; clone_size: NA; v_call: TRBV11-1; j_call: TRBJ2-5
cdr3_aa: CASSSSANGISTDTQYF; cdr3_nt: TGCGCCAGCAGCTCTAGCGCTAACGGGATTAGCACAGATACGCAGTATTTT; d_call: NA; cdr3_length: 17; clone_size: NA; v_call: TRBV11-2; j_call: TRBJ2-3
cdr3_aa: CASSSRNTTYF; cdr3_nt: TGTGCCAGTAGCTCTAGAAACACCACATATTTT; d_call: NA; cdr3_length: 11; clone_size: NA; v_call: TRBV11-2; j_call: TRBJ1-3
cdr3_aa: CASSEGLEVDTQYF; cdr3_nt: TGTGCCAGCAGTGAAGGACTAGAGGTAGATACGCAGTATTTT; d_call: NA; cdr3_length: 14; clone_size: many; v_call: TRBV6-1; j_call: TRBJ2-3
cdr3_aa: CASSSTRGRRYEQYF; cdr3_nt: TGTGCCAGCAGCTCTACAAGGGGCCGGAGGTACGAACAGTATTTC; d_call: NA; cdr3_length: 15; clone_size: NA; v_call: TRBV11-2; j_call: TRBJ2-7
cdr3_aa: CACSRRVNNQPQHF; cdr3_nt: TGTGCCTGCAGCCGACGCGTTAACAATCAGCCCCAGCATTTT; d_call: NA; cdr3_length: 14; clone_size: NA; v_call: TRBV21-1; j_call: TRBJ1-5
cdr3_aa: CASSPGQGDMGQYF; cdr3_nt: TGCGCCAGCTCACCGGGACAGGGGGATATGGGGCAGTACTTC; d_call: TRBD1; cdr3_length: 14; clone_size: NA; v_call: TRBV18; j_call: TRBJ2-7
cdr3_aa: CASSQELAGTSGRTYEQYF; cdr3_nt: TGTGCCAGCAGCCAAGAGCTGGCCGGGACTAGCGGGAGAACATACGAGCAGTACTTC; d_call: TRBD2; cdr3_length: 19; clone_size: many; v_call: TRBV4-2; j_call: TRBJ2-7
cdr3_aa: CASSSSGYGYTF; cdr3_nt: TGTGCCAGCAGTTCGAGCGGCTATGGCTACACATTC; d_call: NA; cdr3_length: 12; clone_size: NA; v_call: TRBV6-5; j_call: TRBJ1-2
cdr3_aa: CASSVHEEANVLTF; cdr3_nt: TGTGCCAGCAGCGTCCACGAGGAGGCCAACGTCCTGACTTTC; d_call: NA; cdr3_length: 14; clone_size: NA; v_call: TRBV7-8; j_call: TRBJ2-6
cdr3_aa: CASSSVAGYNEQFF; cdr3_nt: TGCGCCAGCAGCTCAGTCGCGGGTTACAATGAGCAGTTCTTC; d_call: NA; cdr3_length: 14; clone_size: NA; v_call: TRBV11-2; j_call: TRBJ2-1
cdr3_aa: CASSLELGSYEQCF; cdr3_nt: TGTGCTAGCAGCTTAGAGTTGGGCTCCTACGAGCAGTGCTTC; d_call: NA; cdr3_length: 14; clone_size: few; v_call: TRBV11-1; j_call: TRBJ2-7
cdr3_aa: CPSNLVGEYKTPYF; cdr3_nt: TGTCCCAGCAACTTAGTGGGGGAGTACAAGACCCCGTACTTC; d_call: NA; cdr3_length: 14; clone_size: NA; v_call: TRBV11-2; j_call: TRBJ2-5
cdr3_aa: CASSLGDGTDTQYF; cdr3_nt: TGTGCCAGCAGTTTGGGGGACGGCACAGATACGCAGTATTTT; d_call: NA; cdr3_length: 14; clone_size: few; v_call: TRBV28; j_call: TRBJ2-3
cdr3_aa: CASSQLVGLTIDTKYF; cdr3_nt: TGTGCCAGCAGTCAATTAGTGGGTTTAACCATAGATACGAAGTATTTT; d_call: NA; cdr3_length: 16; clone_size: NA; v_call: TRBV6-1; j_call: TRBJ2-3
cdr3_aa: CASGYRVGDKQFF; cdr3_nt: TGTGCCAGCGGTTACAGGGTGGGCGATAAGCAGTTCTTC; d_call: NA; cdr3_length: 13; clone_size: NA; v_call: TRBV6-5; j_call: TRBJ2-1
cdr3_aa: CASSRSGSYNEQCF; cdr3_nt: TGTGCCAGCAGCCGATCAGGGTCCTACAATGAGCAGTGCTTC; d_call: NA; cdr3_length: 14; clone_size: NA; v_call: TRBV7-9; j_call: TRBJ2-1
cdr3_aa: CASSSTVANTGGLFF; cdr3_nt: TGTGCCAGCAGCTCGACAGTGGCGAACACCGGGGGGCTGTTTTTT; d_call: NA; cdr3_length: 15; clone_size: NA; v_call: TRBV5-5; j_call: TRBJ2-2
cdr3_aa: CASSPGGGALNYGYTF; cdr3_nt: TGTGCCAGCAGCCCCGGGGGGGGAGCTTTAAACTATGGCTACACCTTC; d_call: NA; cdr3_length: 16; clone_size: many; v_call: TRBV5-4; j_call: TRBJ1-2
cdr3_aa: CASSPMTRGFEKLFF; cdr3_nt: TGTGCCAGCAGCCCCATGACAAGGGGATTTGAAAAACTGTTTTTT; d_call: NA; cdr3_length: 15; clone_size: NA; v_call: TRBV11-2; j_call: TRBJ1-4
cdr3_aa: CASSFSRGSYGYTF; cdr3_nt: TGTGCCAGCAGTTTTTCCAGGGGAAGCTATGGCTACACCTTC; d_call: NA; cdr3_length: 14; clone_size: NA; v_call: TRBV27; j_call: TRBJ1-2
cdr3_aa: CTSSVLSADTQYF; cdr3_nt: TGTACCAGCAGCGTACTGAGCGCAGATACGCAGTATTTT; d_call: NA; cdr3_length: 13; clone_size: NA; v_call: TRBV5-4; j_call: TRBJ2-3
cdr3_aa: CASSPWSRERRNEQFF; cdr3_nt: TGTGCCAGCAGTCCGTGGTCGCGGGAGAGGAGGAATGAGCAGTTCTTC; d_call: TRBD2; cdr3_length: 16; clone_size: few; v_call: TRBV28; j_call: TRBJ2-1
cdr3_aa: CARSSSLVYEQYF; cdr3_nt: TGTGCCAGAAGCTCGAGTCTAGTGTACGAGCAGTACTTC; d_call: NA; cdr3_length: 13; clone_size: NA; v_call: TRBV11-2; j_call: TRBJ2-7